This TCR beta chain was captured by sequencing in a study of Ad26.COV2.S vaccination and SARS-CoV-2 variants (dated by TCRdb to about 2021). Turning to the overall study: Vaccine-arm donors came from COV1001, a multicentre, randomized, double-blind, placebo-controlled phase I-IIa trial of Ad26.COV2.S in healthy adults. Ad26.COV2.S was administered intramuscularly at 5 x 10^10 or 1 x 10^11 viral particles, either as a single shot or as two shots given 56 days apart. The specificity and breadth of SARS-CoV-2-reactive T cell receptors after Ad26.COV2.S vaccination were assessed by TCRbeta repertoire sequencing. The TCR-sequenced set comprised approximately 30 samples: around 20 Ad26.COV2.S vaccine recipients, 5 placebo recipients and 8 SARS-CoV-2 convalescent individuals. Trial participants were randomized into five groups of five, in which low-dose or high-dose Ad26.COV2.S was given once or twice, or placebo was given on both occasions. Blinding of investigators to trial group allocation was maintained during experiments and outcome assessment.

The immunoSEQ Assay was used to sequence TCRbeta CDR3 regions. After extraction, genomic DNA underwent amplification by bias-controlled multiplex PCR, followed by high-throughput sequencing. The paper's processing steps were these. To quantify the absolute abundance of every unique TCRbeta CDR3 region, sequences were collapsed and filtered. T cell fraction was estimated by normalizing TCRbeta template counts to usable DNA, which was measured by amplifying reference genes present in all nucleated cells. Repertoire TCRs were annotated as SARS-CoV-2-specific when V gene, CDR3 amino acid sequence and J gene were exactly matched to a known reactive TCR set. MIRA supplied the reference SARS-CoV-2 TCR set, which was filtered for enrichment in COVID-19-positive ImmuneCODE repertoires so that public or cross-reactive TCRs were removed. Based on the MIRA antigens, annotated TCRs were further analysed at the level of specific ORF or position within ORF. Depth was the summed frequency of annotated unique rearrangements, while breadth was defined as annotated unique rearrangements over total unique productive rearrangements. Group comparisons of TCR breadth used two-sided Wilcoxon rank-sum tests. The table comes from immuneACCESS by way of TCRdb, which keeps in-frame sequences with V and J called. Part of the clones is missing from these tables; in studies checked, under half for an unresolved V gene and the rest for unknown reasons. V and J calls and clone size are copied from that table; D and trimming were computed from the DNA. A total of fewer than 900,000 clones appear in this sample, around 92% of them only once. The ten largest account for about 1.5% of the sample.

The paper as a whole reports these results and caveats: The study lacked the statistical power to compare responses across vaccine doses or regimens. After vaccination, spike-specific CD8+ and CD4+ T cell responses were reported to show substantial breadth. Compared with placebo recipients, Ad26.COV2.S recipients showed higher spike-specific TCR breadth (P = 0.0014). Non-spike TCR breadth was comparable between vaccine and placebo recipients, consistent with the vaccine containing only spike. According to the authors, total T cell responses may have been underestimated by the TCR breadth and depth analyses.

This specimen's treatment or condition label, per the study, means: 19 received Ad26.COV2.S at low or high dose, single or two shots; five or six received placebo; per-sample allocation not given. For vaccine and placebo recipients, repertoires were sequenced using samples collected on day 63 after the first injection. Cohort 1b enrolled about two dozen adults aged 18-55 years at a single site in Boston, USA, between 29 July and 7 August 2020. Ad26.COV2.S consisted of a replication-incompetent adenovirus type 26 vector by which a prefusion-stabilized SARS-CoV-2 spike protein from the original Wuhan strain was expressed. Per the germline V gene, SNHLY is the CDR1 and FYNNEI is the CDR2. A distance of 16 bases separates the germline ends of V and J, which lose 6 bases and 7 bases respectively. The CDR3 has 15 amino acids, counting the end cysteine and phenylalanine. Kept here is only the CDR3 DNA, which spans 45 bases and is read in frame from base 1.

On this clone itself: What antigen it recognizes has not been identified. The record has no base qualities; no much larger clone is one base away.

This sequence uses TRBV2 and TRBJ1-6; D gene: possibly TRBD1, on 6 matching bases. This receptor was obtained from a person between 18 and 65 years old who received the Ad26.COV2.S COVID-19 vaccine or a placebo. The source was peripheral blood, collected in a trial of Ad26.COV2.S vaccine versus placebo. The CDR3 region has the sequence CASRSGTNINSPLHF. The DNA sequence is as follows: TGTGCCAGCAGATCCGGGACAAATATCAATTCACCCCTCCACTTT.